These 21 T cell receptor beta chains were all obtained from the same sample, sequenced in a study of T cells in Graves' hyperthyroidism and ophthalmopathy. Authors of the study amplified TCR beta CDR3 regions from RNA transcripts. The HTBI primer set drove a first-round RT-PCR of the TCR CDR3. Each CDR3 protein is one row after TCRdb ran MiXCR on the multiplex PCR reads. The repertoire has 300,000 to 400,000 distinct CDR3 sequences, approximately 22% of them found once; the top ten carry around half. Material: blood. Receptors originate from a woman in her 50s with Graves' hyperthyroidism.

The genes are TRBV24-1 and TRBJ2-1; TRBD1 might be the D (6 bases). The CDR3 spans 14 residues. Looked up from germline, CDR1 is KGHDR and CDR2 is SFDVKD. V was clipped by 5 bases and J by 3 bases, with 10 bases between them. The CDR3 loop reads CATSGPTGYNEQFF. The CDR3 bases are TGTGCCACCAGTGGTCCGACAGGCTACAATGAGCAGTTCTTC.

This clonotype was observed a handful of times. J is TRBJ2-2 and V is TRBV29-1, with 9 nucleotides matching TRBD1. J lost 4 bases, V lost 6 bases, and 9 bases had no gene match. There are 15 residues in the CDR3. Per germline, CDR1 SQVTM and CDR2 ANQGSEA. For the CDR3, the DNA is TGCAGCGTCGTCCGGGACAGGGAGGGCACCGGGGAGCTGTTTTTT. It specifies CSVVRDREGTGELFF.

This chain connects TRBV2 to TRBJ1-5; D remains unclear. V was clipped by 4 bases and J by 11 bases, with 9 bases between them. The CDR3 spans 11 residues. Germline values: CDR1 SNHLY, CDR2 FYNNEI. The CDR3 loop is CASSGGISQHF. The CDR3 DNA reads as TGTGCCAGCAGTGGAGGGATATCCCAGCATTTT. Full variable domain (remainder filled in from reference TRBV2 and TRBJ1-5): EPEVTQTPSHQVTQMGQEVILRCVPISNHLYFYWYRQILGQKVEFLVSFYNNEISEKSEIFDDQFSVERPDGSNFTLKIRSTKLEDSAMYFCASSGGISQHFGDGTRLSIL.

This clonotype came up many times. V usage is TRBV6-1 and J usage is TRBJ2-5; 12 bases are shared with TRBD2. Trimming took 6 bases from V and 0 from J; bases not matched to a gene: 5. Germline V gives CDR1 MNHNS, CDR2 SASEGT. This CDR3 has 16 residues. The CDR3: CASRQRLAGDQETQYF. DNA for the CDR3: TGTGCCAGCAGACAGAGACTAGCGGGGGACCAAGAGACCCAGTACTTC.

The V gene is TRBV25-1, the J gene TRBJ2-1; the D gene is possibly TRBD2 (6 bases). The CDR3 is 13 amino acids. CDR1 and CDR2 (germline): MGHDK, SYGVNS. The V end lost 3 bases, the J end lost 9 bases, and 12 bases lay between the germline ends. CDR3 DNA: TGTGCCAGCAGTGATTTCCTGGGAGGTGAGCAGTTCTTC. Its translation is CASSDFLGGEQFF.

Many counts were recorded for this clonotype. V usage is TRBV7-3 and J usage is TRBJ2-5; D remains ambiguous. The CDR3 is 15 residues long. V lost 0 bases and J lost 4, with 12 bases in between. Per the germline V gene, CDR1 is SGHTA and CDR2 is FQGTGA. CDR3 region: CASSLTGASGETQYF. DNA for the CDR3: TGTGCCAGCAGCTTAACAGGAGCCTCGGGAGAGACCCAGTACTTC.

The genes are TRBV6-9 and TRBJ2-7; 10 positions match TRBD1. V trimming: 3 bases; J trimming: 2 bases; junction bases outside the gene matches: 4. The CDR3 consists of 15 residues. Germline CDR1 and CDR2: MNHGY and SVAAGI. This CDR3 is CASSYDGQGAYEQYF. CDR3 nucleotides: TGTGCCAGCAGTTACGACGGACAGGGGGCCTACGAGCAGTACTTC.

Ten or more counts support this clonotype. V gene TRBV20-1 combines with J gene TRBJ2-7; 13 bases line up with TRBD2. Germline CDR1 reads DFQATT; CDR2 reads SNEGSKA (reference sequence). The V and J ends lost 1 base and 3 bases, in that order; junction bases with no gene match: 9. This CDR3 is built from 17 residues. The CDR3 is CSARARTSGRSDYEQYF. The CDR3, as DNA: TGCAGTGCTAGAGCTAGGACTAGCGGGAGAAGTGACTACGAGCAGTACTTC.

This clonotype was picked up many times. The rearrangement joins TRBV28 to TRBJ2-3; TRBD1 matches at 8 bases. Trimming at V came to 5 bases and at J to 6 bases, leaving 7 bases not matched to a gene. The CDR3 length is 14 residues. CDR1 MDHEN and CDR2 SYDVKM come from the germline V gene. CDR3 sequence: CASSRRTGSDTQYF. The DNA for the CDR3 is TGTGCCAGCAGTCGCCGGACAGGGAGCGATACGCAGTATTTT.

This clonotype was detected ten times or more. J is TRBJ2-1 and V is TRBV4-1; possible D gene TRBD2, 6 bases. V was clipped by 2 bases and J by 1 base, with 15 bases between them. The CDR3 consists of 17 residues. CDR1 is MGHRA, CDR2 YSYEKL, per germline. CDR3 sequence: CASSQPIGGDSYNEQFF. The CDR3 DNA is TGCGCCAGCAGCCAACCTATCGGGGGAGATTCCTACAATGAGCAGTTCTTC.

As regards this clonotype: A much larger clone differs from this one at a single base, so this may be a read error. This rearrangement joins TRBV27 to TRBJ2-7; no definite D call. Germline assignment: CDR1 MNHEY and CDR2 SMNVEV (reference sequence). The CDR3 is made up of 17 amino acids. The V end lost 0 bases, the J end lost 2 bases, and 17 bases lay between the germline ends. The CDR3: CASSLSSSPGKAYEQYF. CDR3 in DNA: TGTGCCAGCAGTTTATCGAGCTCCCCCGGCAAGGCCTACGAGCAGTACTTC.

Ten or more counts support this clonotype. The chain links TRBV7-8 to TRBJ1-1, with 9 bases aligning to TRBD1. The CDR3 loop spans 13 amino acids. V was pared by 3 bases and J by 11 bases, with 7 bases of the junction left unmatched. Per the germline V gene, CDR1 is SGHVS and CDR2 is FQNEAQ. CDR3 protein: CASSFRTGEAAFF. The CDR3 DNA sequence: TGTGCCAGCAGCTTTCGGACAGGGGAAGCGGCTTTCTTT.

This clonotype was recorded at least ten times. The chain combines TRBV7-9 with TRBJ1-5; weak D call: TRBD1 (5 bases). The CDR3 totals 13 residues. Germline CDR1 and CDR2: SEHNR and FQNEAQ (reference sequence). V lost 5 bases, J lost 9 bases, and 14 bases lay in between. The CDR3 region has the DNA TGTGCCAGCAGCCCCGTCCGGGGGTGGCCCCAGCATTTT. Protein: CASSPVRGWPQHF.

This clonotype was picked up a small number of times. DNA for the CDR3: TGCGCCAGCAGCTTGCGGGACTCCATTGAGCAGTACTTC. Residues: CASSLRDSIEQYF. V and J are TRBV5-1 and TRBJ2-7; D possibly corresponds to TRBD2 (6 bases). The V and J ends lost 1 base and 7 bases respectively, with 12 bases between them. This CDR3 is 13 amino acids long. The germline V gene encodes CDR1 SGHRS and CDR2 YFSETQ.

J is TRBJ2-4 and V is TRBV6-1; D is unclear. Trimming cost V 4 bases and J 5 bases, with 9 bases left between them. The CDR3 contains 13 residues. Germline V lookup: CDR1 MNHNS, CDR2 SASEGT. The CDR3 loop is CASSGGRQNIQYF. CDR3 nucleotide sequence: TGTGCCAGCAGTGGGGGAAGGCAAAACATTCAGTACTTC.

The chain joins TRBV6-4 to TRBJ1-1; D may be TRBD1 (6 bases). Germline V gives CDR1 MRHNA, CDR2 SNTAGT. CDR3 length equals 13 residues. The V and J ends lost 6 bases and 5 bases respectively, with 13 bases between them. The DNA for the CDR3 is TGTGCCAGCAGCGGGACACTGGGGACTGAAGCTTTCTTT. Translated: CASSGTLGTEAFF.

This clonotype was seen a handful of times. The germline gene is not matched at one end of the junction; a read error may be the cause. This chain uses TRBV12-3 or TRBV12-4 with TRBJ1-5; perhaps TRBD1 as D (6 bases). The CDR3 is made up of 12 amino acids. The CDR3 DNA reads TGTGCCGGCAGTCGAGGACAGCAGCCCCAGCATTTT. Its translation: CAGSRGQQPQHF.

The chain carries TRBV19 and TRBJ2-1; 9 bases line up with TRBD1. The V and J ends lost 5 bases and 7 bases, in that order; junction bases with no gene match: 9. CDR1 and CDR2 from the germline V gene are LNHDA and SQIVND (reference sequence). This CDR3 contains 15 residues. The DNA of the CDR3 is TGTGCCAGTAGTCTACAGGGGGCGCTGGGAAATGAGCAGTTCTTC. Translating it yields CASSLQGALGNEQFF.

Comments on this clonotype: Germline and junction disagree at one end, which may indicate a read error. This chain connects TRBV28 to TRBJ1-5, with D hard to call. Looked up from germline, CDR1 is MDHEN and CDR2 is SYDVKM. This CDR3 spans 15 amino acids. CDR3 nucleotides: TGTGCCAGCAGTTTCGCGGGCAGGAGCAATCAGCCCCGGCATTTT. As protein: CASSFAGRSNQPRHF.

This clonotype was found many times. V gene TRBV20-1 combines with J gene TRBJ1-5; D call uncertain. Germline lookup yields CDR1 DFQATT and CDR2 SNEGSKA (reference sequence). This CDR3 comprises 18 residues. With 0 bases removed from V and 4 bases from J, the gap between germline ends came to 22 bases. This CDR3 is CSARDSESLLQRNQPQHF. In nucleotides, the CDR3 is TGCAGTGCTAGAGATAGCGAATCTCTCCTTCAACGGAATCAGCCCCAGCATTTT.

The chain links TRBV27 to TRBJ1-5; D is unclear. Trimming left V 6 bases short and J 2 bases short, with 20 bases between. Germline V gives CDR1 MNHEY, CDR2 SMNVEV (reference sequence). The CDR3 contains 17 residues. As DNA, the CDR3 is TGTGCCAGCAGCGAGATCTTAGGAGGTTTCGGCAATCAGCCCCAGCATTTT. Protein product: CASSEILGGFGNQPQHF.